The sequence of this T cell receptor (beta chain) was determined in a study of T cell responses to AZD1222 COVID-19 vaccine. Across the whole study: Recipients boosted at about 4 weeks or about 12 weeks are pooled. Findings and caveats of the study: All repertoire sampling was performed exclusively after the peak T cell response. Donors skewed white British and female; clonal diversity was possibly underestimated. AZD1222 recipients seropositive at baseline numbered only 6 or 7.

Profiling relied on immunoSEQ multiplex PCR, and the TCRdb table lists in-frame clones only, not all of them. This table holds roughly 100,000 clones, 90% found once. From germline, CDR1 is MGHRA and CDR2 YSYEKL. CDR3 size: 15 residues. V lost 0 bases, J lost 8 bases, and 16 bases lay in between. Comment on this clone: The antigen remains undetermined.

The TCR originated in an adult in good health. The chain uses TRBV4-1 and TRBJ1-2; a possible D gene is TRBD1 (5 bases). Source: peripheral blood, taken on day 0 of AZD1222 vaccination. DNA for the CDR3: TGCGCCAGCAGCCAAGAGCGATGGGGGGTTCAGGGCTACACCTTC. Translating gives CASSQERWGVQGYTF.